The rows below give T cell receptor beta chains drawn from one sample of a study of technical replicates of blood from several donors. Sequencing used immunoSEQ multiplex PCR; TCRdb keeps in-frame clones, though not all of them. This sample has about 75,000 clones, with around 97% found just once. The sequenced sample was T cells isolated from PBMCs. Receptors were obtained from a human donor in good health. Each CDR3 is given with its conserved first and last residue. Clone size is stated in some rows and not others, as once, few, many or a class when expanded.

CDR3 protein: CASSVGGGLEKLFF
CDR3 length: 14
V gene: TRBV9
clone size: once
J gene: TRBJ1-4

CDR3 protein: CASRSGTGELFF
CDR3 length: 12
V gene: TRBV27
clone size: NA
J gene: TRBJ2-2

CDR3 protein: CASRPPQAGSNQPQHF
CDR3 length: 16
V gene: TRBV28
clone size: NA
J gene: TRBJ1-5

CDR3 protein: CAWATGGPQHF
CDR3 length: 11
V gene: TRBV30
clone size: NA
J gene: TRBJ1-5

CDR3 protein: CASSDRQEIYGYTF
CDR3 length: 14
V gene: TRBV7-8
clone size: NA
J gene: TRBJ1-2

CDR3 protein: CASSQDLLAESSYNEQFF
CDR3 length: 18
V gene: TRBV4-2
clone size: NA
J gene: TRBJ2-1

CDR3 protein: CASSLDRATYEQYF
CDR3 length: 14
V gene: TRBV5-1
clone size: NA
J gene: TRBJ2-7

CDR3 protein: CASIEETQYF
CDR3 length: 10
V gene: TRBV2
clone size: NA
J gene: TRBJ2-5

CDR3 protein: CASSVGGGVSTDTQYF
CDR3 length: 16
V gene: TRBV9
clone size: NA
J gene: TRBJ2-3

CDR3 protein: CASSLEGRAAYEQYF
CDR3 length: 15
V gene: TRBV5-6
clone size: NA
J gene: TRBJ2-7

CDR3 protein: CASSQSEGAYTGELFF
CDR3 length: 16
V gene: TRBV4-2
clone size: NA
J gene: TRBJ2-2

CDR3 protein: CASSKDRTGWDQPQHF
CDR3 length: 16
V gene: TRBV21-1
clone size: NA
J gene: TRBJ1-5

CDR3 protein: CSAAQGGYIYF
CDR3 length: 11
V gene: TRBV20-1
clone size: NA
J gene: TRBJ1-3

CDR3 protein: CASSSDTEAFF
CDR3 length: 11
V gene: TRBV5-1
clone size: NA
J gene: TRBJ1-1

CDR3 protein: CASSILQETQYF
CDR3 length: 12
V gene: TRBV5-5
clone size: once
J gene: TRBJ2-5

CDR3 protein: CASSLGGSLEQFF
CDR3 length: 13
V gene: TRBV27
clone size: NA
J gene: TRBJ2-1

CDR3 protein: CASSAGGHRVPYEQYF
CDR3 length: 16
V gene: TRBV9
clone size: once
J gene: TRBJ2-7

CDR3 protein: CASSEPGTYYEQYF
CDR3 length: 14
V gene: TRBV6-1
clone size: NA
J gene: TRBJ2-7

CDR3 protein: CASSLEALPGAAGYTF
CDR3 length: 16
V gene: TRBV5-1
clone size: NA
J gene: TRBJ1-2

CDR3 protein: CASSQGQGYGYTF
CDR3 length: 13
V gene: TRBV14
clone size: once
J gene: TRBJ1-2

CDR3 protein: CASSRGEPGELFF
CDR3 length: 13
V gene: TRBV5-4
clone size: NA
J gene: TRBJ2-2

CDR3 protein: CASSQDLAGDYTGELFF
CDR3 length: 17
V gene: TRBV4-2
clone size: NA
J gene: TRBJ2-2

CDR3 protein: CASRRRETQYF
CDR3 length: 11
V gene: TRBV5-1
clone size: NA
J gene: TRBJ2-5

CDR3 protein: CASSSPAAGGQGNTIYF
CDR3 length: 17
V gene: TRBV5-1
clone size: NA
J gene: TRBJ1-3

CDR3 protein: CSVAGTKETQYF
CDR3 length: 12
V gene: TRBV29-1
clone size: NA
J gene: TRBJ2-5

CDR3 protein: CASSYTGTGRQETQYF
CDR3 length: 16
V gene: TRBV28
clone size: NA
J gene: TRBJ2-5

CDR3 protein: CASSFGGRRNEQYF
CDR3 length: 14
V gene: TRBV11-3
clone size: NA
J gene: TRBJ2-7

CDR3 protein: CASRLGQVGKEYF
CDR3 length: 13
V gene: TRBV27
clone size: NA
J gene: TRBJ2-7

CDR3 protein: CASGILYNEQFF
CDR3 length: 12
V gene: TRBV12-5
clone size: NA
J gene: TRBJ2-1

CDR3 protein: CASKELAGPYNEQFF
CDR3 length: 15
V gene: TRBV27
clone size: NA
J gene: TRBJ2-1

CDR3 protein: CASSLSGFEQYF
CDR3 length: 12
V gene: TRBV11-1
clone size: NA
J gene: TRBJ2-7

CDR3 protein: CASGLVVANTEAFF
CDR3 length: 14
V gene: TRBV12-5
clone size: NA
J gene: TRBJ1-1

CDR3 protein: CASSLLGEGWAPVGLFF
CDR3 length: 17
V gene: TRBV5-7
clone size: NA
J gene: TRBJ2-2

CDR3 protein: CASSRNNLGATNTGELFF
CDR3 length: 18
V gene: TRBV19
clone size: NA
J gene: TRBJ2-2

CDR3 protein: CASSLVGTGGATVGNTIYF
CDR3 length: 19
V gene: TRBV5-1
clone size: NA
J gene: TRBJ1-3

CDR3 protein: CATSGQGITDTQYF
CDR3 length: 14
V gene: TRBV10-3
clone size: NA
J gene: TRBJ2-3

CDR3 protein: CASSELDRLNSPLHF
CDR3 length: 15
V gene: TRBV6-1
clone size: once
J gene: TRBJ1-6

CDR3 protein: CSVELGQGPYEQYF
CDR3 length: 14
V gene: TRBV29-1
clone size: NA
J gene: TRBJ2-7

CDR3 protein: CASSPKGQANSPLHF
CDR3 length: 15
V gene: TRBV18
clone size: NA
J gene: TRBJ1-6